A selection of T cell receptor beta chains follows, all from one sample in a study of CD8+CD57+ T cells in acquired aplastic anemia. A single record per CDR3 protein comes from TCRdb applying MiXCR to the reads. In the table there are approximately 180,000 distinct CDR3 sequences, roughly 48% of which are singletons. Sequencing used sorted CD4+, CD8+, or CD8+CD57+ T cells (not recorded which) from PBMCs. The receptors were gathered from a human donor with aplastic anemia. CDR3s include the opening cysteine and the closing phenylalanine or tryptophan. A D gene is named only where the DNA matches it firmly. The size of a clone is reported for some rows only, either as once, few or many, or as a class for expanded clones.

size	V	D	J	CDR3	DNA
many	TRBV4-3	NA	TRBJ2-6	CASSQVGTAGANVLTF	TGCGCCAGCAGCCAAGTCGGGACTGCCGGGGCCAACGTCCTGACTTTC
few	TRBV5-5	NA	TRBJ2-5	CASSLAAWHQETQYF	TGTGCCAGCAGCTTGGCTGCCTGGCACCAAGAGACCCAGTACTTC
NA	TRBV6-2/TRBV6-3	NA	TRBJ2-7	CASSYSSNGGYEQYF	TGTGCCAGCAGTTACTCGAGTAATGGGGGATACGAGCAGTACTTC
NA	TRBV25-1	TRBD2	TRBJ2-2	CASSSAGGVTGELFF	TGTGCCAGCAGTTCAGCGGGAGGGGTCACCGGGGAGCTGTTTTTT
many	TRBV19	NA	TRBJ2-3	CASTPGYLTSDTQYF	TGTGCCTCCACGCCGGGCTACCTGACTTCGGATACGCAGTATTTT
NA	TRBV4-1	NA	TRBJ1-6	CASSQDLGNNSPLHF	TGCGCCAGCAGCCAAGATTTAGGGAATAATTCACCCCTCCACTTT
NA	TRBV19	NA	TRBJ2-2	CASIFGLNTGELFF	TGTGCCAGCATATTCGGACTGAACACCGGGGAGCTGTTTTTT
many	TRBV2	NA	TRBJ2-7	CASSEAPLNYEQYF	TGTGCCAGCAGTGAAGCTCCCCTCAACTACGAGCAGTACTTC
NA	TRBV7-7	TRBD2	TRBJ2-3	CASSFRGGAGDTQYF	TGTGCTAGCAGCTTTCGCGGGGGGGCTGGGGATACGCAGTATTTT
few	TRBV6-1	NA	TRBJ2-2	CACSWTVPNTGELFF	TGTGCCTGCAGCTGGACAGTACCGAACACCGGGGAGCTGTTTTTT
few	TRBV20-1	TRBD2	TRBJ2-3	CSAEHSGRVTDTQYF	TGCAGTGCTGAACATAGCGGGAGGGTCACAGATACGCAGTATTTT
many	TRBV12-3/TRBV12-4	NA	TRBJ2-7	CASSFFVGLQGTYEQYF	TGTGCCAGCAGTTTCTTTGTAGGACTTCAGGGAACCTACGAGCAGTACTTC
NA	TRBV7-9	NA	TRBJ2-5	CASSSPTMGDTQYF	TGTGCCAGCAGCTCGCCTACGATGGGAGATACCCAGTACTTC
NA	TRBV5-4	NA	TRBJ2-5	CASSPGHPETQYF	TGTGCCAGCAGCCCAGGGCATCCCGAGACCCAGTACTTC
NA	TRBV13	NA	TRBJ1-2	CASSPGQLGGYGYTF	TGTGCCAGCAGCCCAGGACAGTTGGGGGGCTATGGCTACACCTTC
NA	TRBV29-1	NA	TRBJ2-7	CSGGFGGTLTAEQYF	TGCAGCGGTGGCTTTGGGGGGACCCTAACCGCCGAGCAGTACTTC
once	TRBV20-1	TRBD1	TRBJ2-5	CSATTGGVIRQTQYF	TGCAGTGCGACCACAGGGGGCGTGATTAGGCAGACCCAGTACTTC
NA	TRBV2	TRBD1	TRBJ2-7	CASTHRGQYEQYF	TGTGCCAGCACCCACAGGGGGCAGTACGAGCAGTACTTC
many	TRBV5-6	NA	TRBJ1-4	CASSLEQGGFEKLFF	TGTGCCAGCAGCTTGGAACAGGGCGGGTTCGAAAAACTGTTTTTT
many	TRBV12-5	NA	TRBJ1-2	CASGALTRAGYTF	TGTGCTAGTGGGGCCCTTACGAGGGCTGGCTACACCTTC
many	TRBV7-2	TRBD1	TRBJ1-6	CATKDRDYNSPLHF	TGTGCCACCAAGGACAGGGACTATAATTCACCCCTCCACTTT
few	TRBV7-8	TRBD1	TRBJ2-7	CASSGRDRGSKQYF	TGTGCCAGCAGCGGAAGGGACAGGGGTAGCAAGCAGTACTTC
NA	TRBV2	NA	TRBJ1-2	CASSEVGPYGYTF	TGTGCCAGCAGTGAAGTGGGGCCCTATGGCTACACCTTC
NA	TRBV2	TRBD1	TRBJ1-5	CASSQQGLSNQPQHF	TGTGCCAGCAGCCAACAGGGGCTTAGCAATCAGCCCCAGCATTTT
many	TRBV12-5	NA	TRBJ1-1	CASVSAAKVTEAFF	TGTGCTAGTGTTTCAGCCGCCAAAGTCACTGAAGCTTTCTTT
NA	TRBV5-1	TRBD2	TRBJ2-1	CASSFRAGGSSYNEQFF	TGCGCCAGCAGCTTCCGAGCGGGAGGGAGCTCCTACAATGAGCAGTTCTTC
NA	TRBV11-2	NA	TRBJ1-1	CTSSQREQGHEAFF	TGTACCAGCAGCCAGAGAGAGCAGGGCCATGAAGCTTTCTTT
few	TRBV28	NA	TRBJ1-4	CASKRLTEEKLFF	TGTGCCAGCAAACGACTTACCGAGGAAAAACTGTTTTTT
NA	TRBV29-1	TRBD1	TRBJ1-5	CSVSEDRGNQPQHF	TGCAGCGTTAGTGAGGACAGGGGAAATCAGCCCCAGCATTTT
NA	TRBV25-1	TRBD1	TRBJ1-2	CASSRPGQFYGYTF	TGTGCCAGCAGTCGGCCGGGACAGTTTTATGGCTACACCTTC
NA	TRBV7-9	NA	TRBJ1-1	CASSFSAYTEAFF	TGTGCCAGCAGCTTCTCAGCGTACACTGAAGCTTTCTTT
many	TRBV5-1	TRBD1	TRBJ1-2	CASSLTGADGYTF	TGCGCCAGCAGCTTGACAGGGGCGGATGGCTACACCTTC
NA	TRBV11-1	NA	TRBJ1-2	CASSTILRDGGYGYTF	TGTGCCAGCAGCACGATTCTCAGGGATGGGGGCTATGGCTACACCTTC
NA	TRBV20-1	TRBD1	TRBJ1-1	CSARRKNRGTEAFF	TGCAGTGCTAGAAGGAAAAACAGGGGGACTGAAGCTTTCTTT
NA	TRBV20-1	NA	TRBJ2-5	CSARLGNRETQYF	TGCAGTGCTAGACTCGGGAATCGAGAGACCCAGTACTTC
many	TRBV19	NA	TRBJ1-4	CASSIAGARGPRPTLEKLFF	TGTGCCAGTAGTATAGCAGGGGCCAGGGGTCCGAGGCCCACGTTGGAAAAACTGTTTTTT
NA	TRBV19	TRBD1	TRBJ2-5	CASSSTGQETQYF	TGTGCCAGTAGTTCGACAGGGCAAGAGACCCAGTACTTC
NA	TRBV19	NA	TRBJ1-1	CASSPGLRTTESFF	TGTGCCAGTAGTCCGGGACTTAGGACCACTGAATCTTTCTTT
few	TRBV7-2	NA	TRBJ2-7	CASSLARERNEQYF	TGTGCCAGCAGCTTAGCACGGGAGAGAAACGAGCAGTACTTC
few	TRBV2	NA	TRBJ1-2	CASSRNSRFNYGYTF	TGTGCCAGCAGTCGGAACAGCAGGTTTAACTATGGCTACACCTTC
NA	TRBV10-2	NA	TRBJ2-6	CASSGPPGADVLTF	TGCGCCAGCAGTGGACCCCCTGGGGCCGACGTCCTGACTTTC
many	TRBV19	NA	TRBJ2-1	CASSIFRDNEQFF	TGTGCCAGTAGTATTTTTAGAGACAATGAGCAGTTCTTC
NA	TRBV20-1	NA	TRBJ1-6	CSAWAPLHF	TGCAGTGCTTGGGCCCCCCTCCACTTT
NA	TRBV19	TRBD1	TRBJ1-5	CASNWDRNQPQHF	TGTGCCAGTAACTGGGACAGAAATCAGCCCCAGCATTTT
NA	TRBV20-1	NA	TRBJ1-5	CSASDRGGSNQPQHF	TGCAGTGCTAGCGACCGGGGGGGTAGCAATCAGCCCCAGCATTTT
many	TRBV3-1	NA	TRBJ1-6	CASSQDSRANSPLHF	TGTGCCAGCAGCCAAGATTCGCGTGCTAATTCACCCCTCCACTTT
many	TRBV10-2	TRBD2	TRBJ2-7	CASRETSGTYEQYF	TGCGCCAGCAGGGAAACTAGCGGTACCTACGAGCAGTACTTC